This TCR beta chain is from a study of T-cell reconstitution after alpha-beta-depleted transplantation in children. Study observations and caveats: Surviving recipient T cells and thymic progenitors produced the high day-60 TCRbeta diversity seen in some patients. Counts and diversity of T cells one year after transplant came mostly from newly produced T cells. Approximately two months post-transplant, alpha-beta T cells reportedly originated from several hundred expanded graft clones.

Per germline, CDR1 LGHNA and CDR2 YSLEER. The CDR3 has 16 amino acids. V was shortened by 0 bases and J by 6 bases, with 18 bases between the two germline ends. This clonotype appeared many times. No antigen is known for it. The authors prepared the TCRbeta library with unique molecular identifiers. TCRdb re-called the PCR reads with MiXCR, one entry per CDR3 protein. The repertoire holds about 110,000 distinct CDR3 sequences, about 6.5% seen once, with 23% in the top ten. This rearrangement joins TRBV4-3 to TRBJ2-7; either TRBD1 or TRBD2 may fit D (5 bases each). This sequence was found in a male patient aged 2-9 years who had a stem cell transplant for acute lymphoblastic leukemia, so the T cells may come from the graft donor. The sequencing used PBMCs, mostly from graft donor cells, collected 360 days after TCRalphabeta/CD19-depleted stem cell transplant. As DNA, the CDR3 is TGCGCCAGCAGCCAAGAGTTCGGGGCCAATGTTGGCGAGCAGTACTTC. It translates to CASSQEFGANVGEQYF.